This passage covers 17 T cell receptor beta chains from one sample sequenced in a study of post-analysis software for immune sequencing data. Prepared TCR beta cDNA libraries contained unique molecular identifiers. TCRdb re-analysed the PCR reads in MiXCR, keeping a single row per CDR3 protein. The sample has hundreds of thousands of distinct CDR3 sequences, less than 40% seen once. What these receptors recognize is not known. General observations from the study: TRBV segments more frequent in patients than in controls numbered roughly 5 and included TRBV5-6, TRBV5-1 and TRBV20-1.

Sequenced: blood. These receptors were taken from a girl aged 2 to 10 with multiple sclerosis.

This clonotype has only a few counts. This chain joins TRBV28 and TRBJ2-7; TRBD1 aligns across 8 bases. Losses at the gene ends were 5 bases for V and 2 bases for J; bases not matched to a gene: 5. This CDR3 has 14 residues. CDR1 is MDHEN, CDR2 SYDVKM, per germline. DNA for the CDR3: TGTGCCAGCAGTCCAGACAGGGGCGCCTACGAGCAGTACTTC. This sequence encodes CASSPDRGAYEQYF.

DNA for the CDR3: TGTGCCATCAGTGGCCGGCCTGGCACAGATACGCAGTATTTT. It translates to CAISGRPGTDTQYF. V and J are TRBV10-3 and TRBJ2-3; D not resolved. CDR1 is ENHRY, CDR2 SYGVKD, per germline. There are 14 residues in the CDR3. V lost 4 bases and J 1 base, leaving 9 bases between the germline ends.

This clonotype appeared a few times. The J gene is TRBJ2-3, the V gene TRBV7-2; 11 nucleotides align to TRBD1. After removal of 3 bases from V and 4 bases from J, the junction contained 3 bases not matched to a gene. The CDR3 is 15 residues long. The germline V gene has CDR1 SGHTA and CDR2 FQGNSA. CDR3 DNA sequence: TGTGCCAGCAGCTTCGGACAGGGGGCAGCAGATACGCAGTATTTT. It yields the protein CASSFGQGAADTQYF. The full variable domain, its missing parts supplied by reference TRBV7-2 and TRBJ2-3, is GAGVSQSPSNKVTEKGKDVELRCDPISGHTALYWYRQSLGQGLEFLIYFQGNSAPDKSGLPSDRFSAERTGGSVSTLTIQRTQQEDSAVYLCASSFGQGAADTQYFGPGTRLTVL.

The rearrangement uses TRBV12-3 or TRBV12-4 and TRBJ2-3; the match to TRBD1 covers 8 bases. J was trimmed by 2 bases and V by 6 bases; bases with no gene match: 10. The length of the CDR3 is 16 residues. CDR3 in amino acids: CASSDKFRGPTDTQYF. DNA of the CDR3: TGTGCCAGCAGCGATAAGTTCAGGGGGCCCACAGATACGCAGTATTTT.

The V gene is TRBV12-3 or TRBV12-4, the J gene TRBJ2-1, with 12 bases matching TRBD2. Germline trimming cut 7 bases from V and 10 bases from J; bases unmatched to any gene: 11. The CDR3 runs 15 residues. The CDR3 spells CASILGLAGVREQFF. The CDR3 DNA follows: TGTGCCAGCATCCTGGGACTAGCGGGCGTCAGGGAGCAGTTCTTC.

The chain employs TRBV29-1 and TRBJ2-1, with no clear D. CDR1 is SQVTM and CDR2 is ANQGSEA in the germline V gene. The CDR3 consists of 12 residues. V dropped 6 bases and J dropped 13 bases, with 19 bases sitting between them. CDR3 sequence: CSVDVASETQFF. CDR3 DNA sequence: TGCAGCGTGGACGTGGCTTCAGAGACCCAGTTCTTC.

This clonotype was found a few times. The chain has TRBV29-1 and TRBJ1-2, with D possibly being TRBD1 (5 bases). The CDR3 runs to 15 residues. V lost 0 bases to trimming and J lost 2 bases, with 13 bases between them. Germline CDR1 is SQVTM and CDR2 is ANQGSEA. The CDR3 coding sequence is TGCAGCGTTGAAGATCGGGAGGGGTCGAACTATGGCTACACCTTC. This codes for CSVEDREGSNYGYTF.

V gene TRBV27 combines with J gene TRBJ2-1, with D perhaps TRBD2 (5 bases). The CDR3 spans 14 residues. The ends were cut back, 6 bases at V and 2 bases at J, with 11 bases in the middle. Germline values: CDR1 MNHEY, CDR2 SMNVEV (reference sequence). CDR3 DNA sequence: TGTGCCAGCAGGGAAGCGGCGACCTACAATGAGCAGTTCTTC. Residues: CASREAATYNEQFF.

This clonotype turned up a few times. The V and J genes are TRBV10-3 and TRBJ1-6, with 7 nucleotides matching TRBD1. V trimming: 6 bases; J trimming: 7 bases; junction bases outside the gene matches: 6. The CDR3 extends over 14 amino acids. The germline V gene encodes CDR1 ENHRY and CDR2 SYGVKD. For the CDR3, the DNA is TGTGCCATCAGCTCCCGGGACAGAAATTCACCCCTCCACTTT. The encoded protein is CAISSRDRNSPLHF.

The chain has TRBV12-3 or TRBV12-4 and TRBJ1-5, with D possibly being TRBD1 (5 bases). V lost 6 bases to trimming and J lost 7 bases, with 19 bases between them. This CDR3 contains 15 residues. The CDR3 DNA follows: TGTGCCAGCAGCCCGCTGAGGGGAGCCAAGCAGCCCCAGCATTTT. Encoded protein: CASSPLRGAKQPQHF.

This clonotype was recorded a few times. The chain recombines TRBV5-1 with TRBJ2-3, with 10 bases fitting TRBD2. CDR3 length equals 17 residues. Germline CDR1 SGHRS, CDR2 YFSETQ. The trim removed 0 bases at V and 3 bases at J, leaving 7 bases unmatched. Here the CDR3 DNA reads TGCGCCAGCAGCTTGGAGCTCGGGACTAGCGTAACAGATACGCAGTATTTT. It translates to CASSLELGTSVTDTQYF.

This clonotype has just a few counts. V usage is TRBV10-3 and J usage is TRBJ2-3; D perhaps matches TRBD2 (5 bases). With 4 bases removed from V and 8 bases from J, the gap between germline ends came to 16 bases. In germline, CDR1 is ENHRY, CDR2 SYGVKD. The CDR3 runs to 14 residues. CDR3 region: CAISVGQVGATQYF. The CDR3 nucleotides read TGTGCCATCAGTGTAGGCCAAGTGGGAGCTACGCAGTATTTT.

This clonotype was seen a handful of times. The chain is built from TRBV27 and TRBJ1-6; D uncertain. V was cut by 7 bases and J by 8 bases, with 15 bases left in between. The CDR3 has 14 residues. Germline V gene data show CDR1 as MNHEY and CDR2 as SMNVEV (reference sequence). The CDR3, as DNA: TGTGCCAGCAAGAACCCCCAGCTATATTCACCCCTCCACTTT. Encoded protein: CASKNPQLYSPLHF.

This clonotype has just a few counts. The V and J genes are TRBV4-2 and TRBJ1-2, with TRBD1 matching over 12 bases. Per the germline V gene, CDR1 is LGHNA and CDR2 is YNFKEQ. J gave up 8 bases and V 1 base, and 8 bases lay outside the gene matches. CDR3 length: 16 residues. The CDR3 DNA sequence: TGTGCCAGCAGCCAAGTTGGGACAGGGGGCTTAGGGGGCTACACCTTC. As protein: CASSQVGTGGLGGYTF.

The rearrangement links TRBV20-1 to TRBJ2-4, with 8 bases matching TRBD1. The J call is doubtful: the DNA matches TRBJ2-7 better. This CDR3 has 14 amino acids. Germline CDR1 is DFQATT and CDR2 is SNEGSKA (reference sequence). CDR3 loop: CSATPQDRAYEQYF. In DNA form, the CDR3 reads TGCAGTGCTACACCCCAGGACAGGGCCTACGAGCAGTACTTC.

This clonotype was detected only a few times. This CDR3 is CSARARDNQPQHF. The CDR3 region has the DNA TGCAGTGCTAGAGCGAGGGACAATCAGCCCCAGCATTTT. The chain carries TRBV20-1 and TRBJ1-5; D is uncertain. The germline V gene encodes CDR1 DFQATT and CDR2 SNEGSKA (reference sequence). V lost 1 base to trimming and J lost 3 bases, with 7 bases between them. The CDR3 loop spans 13 amino acids.

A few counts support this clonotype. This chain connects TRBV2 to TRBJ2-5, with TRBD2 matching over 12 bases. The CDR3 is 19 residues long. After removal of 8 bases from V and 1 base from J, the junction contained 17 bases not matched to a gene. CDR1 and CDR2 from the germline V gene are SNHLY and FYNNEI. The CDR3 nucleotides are TGTGCCAGCGGGCGAGTGCCAGCAGTGACTAGCGGGAGCCAAGAGACCCAGTACTTC. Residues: CASGRVPAVTSGSQETQYF.